The subject of this entry is one T cell receptor beta chain. The antigen is not known. TCRbeta libraries averaged about 43,000 productive templates per sample. The method was immunoSEQ multiplex PCR; TCRdb's version includes in-frame clones alone and lacks a portion of them. The sample includes under 35,000 clones, 60% to 85% of them seen just once. This entry comes from a study of STAT3 mutations in large granular lymphocyte leukemia. Study findings and constraints: Every T-LGLL patient had at least one immunodominant TCRbeta clonotype.

The germline gives CDR1 MNHEY, CDR2 SVGAGI. The CDR3 runs 15 residues. V was clipped by 0 bases and J by 6 bases; unmatched bases: 6. This receptor was obtained from a woman aged 45 to 65 with T-cell large granular lymphocyte leukemia. Some clones in this sample may be carry-over from other donors' samples. The sequencing sample was made of peripheral blood mononuclear cells. V usage is TRBV6-5 and J usage is TRBJ2-3; the match to TRBD1 covers 7 bases. The CDR3 is CASSYSRGRWDTQYF. CDR3 in DNA: TGTGCCAGCAGTTACTCAAGGGGGCGTTGGGATACGCAGTATTTT.